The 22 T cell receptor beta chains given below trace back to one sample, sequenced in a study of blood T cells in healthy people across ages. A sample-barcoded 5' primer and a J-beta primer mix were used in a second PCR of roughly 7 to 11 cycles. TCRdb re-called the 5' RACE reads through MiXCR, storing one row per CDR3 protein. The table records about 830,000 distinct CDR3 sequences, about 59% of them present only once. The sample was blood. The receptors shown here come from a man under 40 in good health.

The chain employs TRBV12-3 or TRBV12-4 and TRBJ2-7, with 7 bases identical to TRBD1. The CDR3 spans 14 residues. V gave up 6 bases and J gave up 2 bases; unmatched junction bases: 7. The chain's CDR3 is CASRQSGTAYEQYF. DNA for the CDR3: TGTGCCAGCAGGCAATCCGGGACAGCCTACGAGCAGTACTTC.

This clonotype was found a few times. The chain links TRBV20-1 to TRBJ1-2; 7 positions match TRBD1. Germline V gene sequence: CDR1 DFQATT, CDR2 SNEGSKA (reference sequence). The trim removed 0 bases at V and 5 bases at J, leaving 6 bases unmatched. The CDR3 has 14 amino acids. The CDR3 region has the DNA TGCAGTGCTAGAGACTGGGACAGAGGGTATGGCTACACCTTC. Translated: CSARDWDRGYGYTF.

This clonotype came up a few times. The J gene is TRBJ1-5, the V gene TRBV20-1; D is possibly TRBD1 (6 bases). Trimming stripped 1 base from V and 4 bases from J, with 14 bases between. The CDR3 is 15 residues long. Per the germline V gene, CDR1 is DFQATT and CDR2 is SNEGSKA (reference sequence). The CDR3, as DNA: TGCAGTGCTAGAGTTCCGGACAGCCTTAATCAGCCCCAGCATTTT. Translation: CSARVPDSLNQPQHF.

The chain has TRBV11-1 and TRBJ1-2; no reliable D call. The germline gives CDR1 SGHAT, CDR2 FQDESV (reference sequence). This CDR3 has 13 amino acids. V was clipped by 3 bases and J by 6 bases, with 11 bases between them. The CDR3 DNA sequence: TGTGCCAGCAGCTTTCAGGCCGCGAATGGCTACACCTTC. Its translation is CASSFQAANGYTF.

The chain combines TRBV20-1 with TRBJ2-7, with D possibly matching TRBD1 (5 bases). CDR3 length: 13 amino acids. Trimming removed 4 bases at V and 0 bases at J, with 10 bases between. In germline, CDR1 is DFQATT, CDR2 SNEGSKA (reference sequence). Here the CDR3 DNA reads TGCAGTGCTAAGGGGATAAGCTCCTACGAGCAGTACTTC. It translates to CSAKGISSYEQYF.

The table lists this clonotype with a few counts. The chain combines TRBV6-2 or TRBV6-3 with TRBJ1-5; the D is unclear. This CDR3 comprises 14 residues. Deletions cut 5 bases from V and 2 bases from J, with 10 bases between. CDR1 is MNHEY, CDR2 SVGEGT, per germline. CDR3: CASSPNYGNQPQHF. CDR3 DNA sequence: TGTGCCAGCAGTCCCAATTATGGCAATCAGCCCCAGCATTTT.

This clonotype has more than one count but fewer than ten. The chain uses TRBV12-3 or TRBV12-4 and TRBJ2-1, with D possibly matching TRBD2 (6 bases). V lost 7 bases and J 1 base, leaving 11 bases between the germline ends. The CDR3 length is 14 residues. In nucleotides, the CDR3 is TGTGCCAGCAACAGCCGGGGGTCCTACAATGAGCAGTTCTTC. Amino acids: CASNSRGSYNEQFF.

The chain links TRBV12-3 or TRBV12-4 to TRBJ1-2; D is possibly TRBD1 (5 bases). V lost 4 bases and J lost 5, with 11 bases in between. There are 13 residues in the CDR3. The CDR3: CASSSSGLYGYTF. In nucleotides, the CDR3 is TGTGCCAGCAGTTCTTCAGGGCTTTATGGCTACACCTTC.

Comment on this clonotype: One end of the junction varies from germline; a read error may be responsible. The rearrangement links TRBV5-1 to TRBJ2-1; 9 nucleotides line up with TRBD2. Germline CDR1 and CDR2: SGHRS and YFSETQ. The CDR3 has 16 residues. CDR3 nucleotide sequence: TGCGTCAGCAGCTTGGTAGCGGGGGCCATTTACAATGAGCAGTTCTTC. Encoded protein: CVSSLVAGAIYNEQFF.

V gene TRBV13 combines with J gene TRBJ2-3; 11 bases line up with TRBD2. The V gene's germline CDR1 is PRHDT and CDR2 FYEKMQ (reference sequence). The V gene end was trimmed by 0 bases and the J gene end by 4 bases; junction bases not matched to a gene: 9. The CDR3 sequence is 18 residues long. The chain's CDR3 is CASSLGRGLAGWSDTQYF. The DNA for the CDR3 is TGTGCCAGCAGCTTAGGCAGAGGACTAGCGGGTTGGTCAGATACGCAGTATTTT.

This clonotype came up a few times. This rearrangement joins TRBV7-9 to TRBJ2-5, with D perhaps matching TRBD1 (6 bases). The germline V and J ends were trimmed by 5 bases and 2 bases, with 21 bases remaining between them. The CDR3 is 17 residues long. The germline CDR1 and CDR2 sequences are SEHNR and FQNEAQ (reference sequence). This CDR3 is CASSQDVTGSGQETQYF. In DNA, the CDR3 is TGTGCCAGCAGCCAAGATGTGACAGGCTCGGGGCAAGAGACCCAGTACTTC.

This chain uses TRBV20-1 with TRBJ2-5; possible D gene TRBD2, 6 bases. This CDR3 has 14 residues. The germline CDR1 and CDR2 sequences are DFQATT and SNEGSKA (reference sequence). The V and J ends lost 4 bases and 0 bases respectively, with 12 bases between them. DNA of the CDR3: TGCAGTGCTACCCCTGGGACTGACCAAGAGACCCAGTACTTC. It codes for CSATPGTDQETQYF.

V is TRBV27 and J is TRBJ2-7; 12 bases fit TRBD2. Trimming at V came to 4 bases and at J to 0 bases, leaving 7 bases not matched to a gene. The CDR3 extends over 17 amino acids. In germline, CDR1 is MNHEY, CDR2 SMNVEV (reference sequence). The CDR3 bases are TGTGCCAGCAGTTGGGGGACTAGCGGGTCCTACTCCTACGAGCAGTACTTC. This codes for CASSWGTSGSYSYEQYF.

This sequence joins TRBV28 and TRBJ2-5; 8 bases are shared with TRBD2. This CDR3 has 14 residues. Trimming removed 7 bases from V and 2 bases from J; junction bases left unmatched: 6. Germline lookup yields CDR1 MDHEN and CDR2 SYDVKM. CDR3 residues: CASKLAAFQETQYF. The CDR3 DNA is TGTGCCAGCAAACTAGCGGCGTTTCAAGAGACCCAGTACTTC. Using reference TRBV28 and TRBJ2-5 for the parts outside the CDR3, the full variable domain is DVKVTQSSRYLVKRTGEKVFLECVQDMDHENMFWYRQDPGLGLRLIYFSYDVKMKEKGDIPEGYSVSREKKERFSLILESASTNQTSMYLCASKLAAFQETQYFGPGTRLLVL.

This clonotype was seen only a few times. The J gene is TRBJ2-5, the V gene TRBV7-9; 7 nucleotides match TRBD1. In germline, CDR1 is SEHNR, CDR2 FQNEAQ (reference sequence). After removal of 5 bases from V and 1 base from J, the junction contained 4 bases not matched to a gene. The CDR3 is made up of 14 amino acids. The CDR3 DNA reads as TGTGCCAGCAGCCCCTGGACAGGCCAAGAGACCCAGTACTTC. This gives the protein CASSPWTGQETQYF.

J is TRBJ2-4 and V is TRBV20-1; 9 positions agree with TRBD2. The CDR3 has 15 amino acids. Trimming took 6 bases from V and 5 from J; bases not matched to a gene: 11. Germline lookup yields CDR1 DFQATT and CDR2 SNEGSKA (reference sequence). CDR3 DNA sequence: TGCAGTGCCCGGAGGATCCCTAGCGGGGAAAACATTCAGTACTTC. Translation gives CSARRIPSGENIQYF.

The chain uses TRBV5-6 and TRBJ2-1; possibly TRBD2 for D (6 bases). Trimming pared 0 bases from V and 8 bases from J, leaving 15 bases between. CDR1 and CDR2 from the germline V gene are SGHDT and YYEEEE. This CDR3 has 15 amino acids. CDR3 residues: CASSLGLAALDEQFF. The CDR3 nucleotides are TGTGCCAGCAGCTTGGGATTAGCGGCACTCGATGAGCAGTTCTTC.

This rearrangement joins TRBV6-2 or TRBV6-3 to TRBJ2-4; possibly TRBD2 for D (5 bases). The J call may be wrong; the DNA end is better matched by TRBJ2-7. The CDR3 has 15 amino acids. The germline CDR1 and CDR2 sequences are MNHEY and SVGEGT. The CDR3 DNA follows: TGTGCCAGCAGACGTGTCGACCGGGACTCCTACGAGCAGTACTTC. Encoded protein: CASRRVDRDSYEQYF.

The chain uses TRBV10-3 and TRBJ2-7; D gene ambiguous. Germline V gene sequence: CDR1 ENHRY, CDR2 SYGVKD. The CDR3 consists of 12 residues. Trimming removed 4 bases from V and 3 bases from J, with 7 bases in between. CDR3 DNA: TGTGCCATCAGTGTGACGAGCTACGAGCAGTACTTC. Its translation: CAISVTSYEQYF.

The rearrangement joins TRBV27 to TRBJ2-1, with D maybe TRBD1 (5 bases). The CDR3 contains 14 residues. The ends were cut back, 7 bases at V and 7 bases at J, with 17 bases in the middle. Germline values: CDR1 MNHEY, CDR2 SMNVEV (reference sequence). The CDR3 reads CASKMAGIKNEQFF. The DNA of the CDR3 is TGTGCCAGCAAGATGGCAGGGATTAAGAATGAGCAGTTCTTC.

In DNA, the CDR3 is TGCAGTGCTAGCGTAGTCCTCGGGACAGGGGCCGGCAATGAGCAGTTCTTC. Its translation: CSASVVLGTGAGNEQFF. V gene TRBV20-1 combines with J gene TRBJ2-1; 10 bases line up with TRBD1. Germline values: CDR1 DFQATT, CDR2 SNEGSKA (reference sequence). The CDR3 is 17 residues long. With 3 bases clipped from V and 6 bases from J, the junction kept 14 bases outside the gene matches.

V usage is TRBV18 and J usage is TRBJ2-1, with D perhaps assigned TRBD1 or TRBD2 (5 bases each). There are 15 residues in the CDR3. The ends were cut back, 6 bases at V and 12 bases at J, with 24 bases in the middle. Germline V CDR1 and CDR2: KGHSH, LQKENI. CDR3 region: CASSVSQGASRGQFF. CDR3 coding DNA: TGTGCCAGCTCGGTTAGTCAAGGGGCTAGCCGGGGGCAGTTCTTC.